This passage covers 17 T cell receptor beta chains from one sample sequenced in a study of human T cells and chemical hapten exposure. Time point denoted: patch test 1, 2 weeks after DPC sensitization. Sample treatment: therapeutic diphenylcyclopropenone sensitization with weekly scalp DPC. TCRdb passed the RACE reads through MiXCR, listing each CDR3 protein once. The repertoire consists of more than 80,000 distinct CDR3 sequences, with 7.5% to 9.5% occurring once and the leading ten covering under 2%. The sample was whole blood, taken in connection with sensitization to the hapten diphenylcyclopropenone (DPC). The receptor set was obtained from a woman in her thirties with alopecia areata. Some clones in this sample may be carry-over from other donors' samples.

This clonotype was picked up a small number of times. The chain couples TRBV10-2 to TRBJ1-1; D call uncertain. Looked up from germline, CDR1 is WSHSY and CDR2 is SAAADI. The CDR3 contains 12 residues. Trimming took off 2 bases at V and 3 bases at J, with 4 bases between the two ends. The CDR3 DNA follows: TGCGCCAGCAGTGAGGATTACACTGAAGCTTTCTTT. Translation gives CASSEDYTEAFF.

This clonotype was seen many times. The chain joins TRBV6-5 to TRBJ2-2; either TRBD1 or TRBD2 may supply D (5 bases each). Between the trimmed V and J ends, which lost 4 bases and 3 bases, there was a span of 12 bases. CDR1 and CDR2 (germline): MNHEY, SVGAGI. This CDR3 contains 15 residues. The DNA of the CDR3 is TGTGCCAGCAGTTTCGGGGCAGGGTACACCGGGGAGCTGTTTTTT. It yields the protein CASSFGAGYTGELFF.

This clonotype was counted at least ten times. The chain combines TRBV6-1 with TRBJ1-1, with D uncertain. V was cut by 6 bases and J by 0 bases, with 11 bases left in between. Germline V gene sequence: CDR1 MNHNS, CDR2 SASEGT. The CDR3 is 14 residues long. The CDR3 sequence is CASRKRSMNTEAFF. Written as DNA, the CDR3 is TGTGCCAGCAGGAAACGGTCTATGAACACTGAAGCTTTCTTT.

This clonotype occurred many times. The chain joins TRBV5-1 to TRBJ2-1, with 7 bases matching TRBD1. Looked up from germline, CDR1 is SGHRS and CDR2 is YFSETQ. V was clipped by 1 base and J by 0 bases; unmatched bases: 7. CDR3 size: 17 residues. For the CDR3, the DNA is TGCGCCAGCAGCTTGTTCCCTGGGGACAGCTCCTACAATGAGCAGTTCTTC. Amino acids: CASSLFPGDSSYNEQFF.

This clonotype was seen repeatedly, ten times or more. The CDR3 nucleotides are TGTGCCAGCAGCCTGACCCTACAGGAGATCTTCTATGGCTACACCTTC. Amino acids: CASSLTLQEIFYGYTF. This chain links TRBV5-8 with TRBJ1-2, with D possibly TRBD1 on 5 matching bases. Trimming stripped 4 bases from V and 4 bases from J, with 20 bases between. Per germline, CDR1 SGHTS and CDR2 YDEGEE. The CDR3 runs 16 residues.

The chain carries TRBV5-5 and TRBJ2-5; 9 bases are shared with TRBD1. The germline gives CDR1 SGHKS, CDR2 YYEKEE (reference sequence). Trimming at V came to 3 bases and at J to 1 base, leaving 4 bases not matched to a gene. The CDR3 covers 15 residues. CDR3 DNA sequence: TGTGCCAGCAGCTCTGGGGGACAGGGCCAAGAGACCCAGTACTTC. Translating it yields CASSSGGQGQETQYF.

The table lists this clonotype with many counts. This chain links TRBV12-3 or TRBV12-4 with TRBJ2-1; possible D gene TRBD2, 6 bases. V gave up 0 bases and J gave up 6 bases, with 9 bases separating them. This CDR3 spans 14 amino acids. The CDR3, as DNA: TGTGCCAGCAGTTTAGCGGCTAGCGCCAATGAGCAGTTCTTC. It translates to CASSLAASANEQFF.

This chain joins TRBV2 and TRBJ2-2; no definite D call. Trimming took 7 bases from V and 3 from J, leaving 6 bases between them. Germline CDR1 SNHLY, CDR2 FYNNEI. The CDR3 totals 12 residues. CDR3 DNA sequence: TGTGCCAGCAAACGGGACACCGGGGAGCTGTTTTTT. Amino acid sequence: CASKRDTGELFF.

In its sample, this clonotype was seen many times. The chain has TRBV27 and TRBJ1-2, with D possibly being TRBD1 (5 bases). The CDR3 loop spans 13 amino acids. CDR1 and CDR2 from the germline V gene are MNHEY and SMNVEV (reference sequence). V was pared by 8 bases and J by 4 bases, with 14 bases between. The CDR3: CASGSQVGYGYTF. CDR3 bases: TGTGCCAGCGGCTCACAGGTCGGCTATGGCTACACCTTC.

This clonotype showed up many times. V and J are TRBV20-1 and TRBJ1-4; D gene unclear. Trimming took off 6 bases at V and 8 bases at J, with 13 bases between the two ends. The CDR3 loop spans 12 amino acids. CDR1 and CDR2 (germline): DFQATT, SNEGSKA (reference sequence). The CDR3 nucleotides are TGCAGTGCCGGAGGAGCGTCGGAAAAACTGTTTTTT. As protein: CSAGGASEKLFF.

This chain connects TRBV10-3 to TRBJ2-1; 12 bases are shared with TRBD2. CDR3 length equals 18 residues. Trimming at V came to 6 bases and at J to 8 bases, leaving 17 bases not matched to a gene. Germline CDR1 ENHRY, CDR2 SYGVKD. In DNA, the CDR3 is TGTGCCATCAGGGAACAGGGTTCCGGGACTAGCGGGTCCCATGAGCAGTTCTTC. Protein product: CAIREQGSGTSGSHEQFF.

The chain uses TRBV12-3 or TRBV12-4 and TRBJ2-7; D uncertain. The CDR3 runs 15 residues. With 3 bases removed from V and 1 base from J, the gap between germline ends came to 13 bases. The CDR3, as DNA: TGTGCCAGCAGTTTCGGGCCAAAACAATCCTACGAGCAGTACTTC. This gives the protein CASSFGPKQSYEQYF.

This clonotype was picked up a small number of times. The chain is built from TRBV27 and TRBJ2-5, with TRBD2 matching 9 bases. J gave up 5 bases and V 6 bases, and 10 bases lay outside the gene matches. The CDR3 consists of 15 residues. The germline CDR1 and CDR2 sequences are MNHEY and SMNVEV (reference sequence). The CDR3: CASSPTGLAPETQYF. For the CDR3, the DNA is TGTGCCAGCAGCCCAACTGGACTAGCGCCTGAGACCCAGTACTTC.

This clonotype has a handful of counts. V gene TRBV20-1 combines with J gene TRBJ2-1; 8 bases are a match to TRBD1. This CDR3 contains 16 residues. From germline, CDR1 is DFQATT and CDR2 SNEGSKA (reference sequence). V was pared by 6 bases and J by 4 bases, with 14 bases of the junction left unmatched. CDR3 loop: CSAVSGGTWSYNEQFF. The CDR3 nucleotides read TGCAGTGCCGTATCAGGGGGCACTTGGTCTTACAATGAGCAGTTCTTC.

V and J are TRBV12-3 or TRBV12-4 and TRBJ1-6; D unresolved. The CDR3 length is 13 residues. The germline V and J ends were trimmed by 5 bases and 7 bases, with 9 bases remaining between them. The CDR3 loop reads CASSANGNSPLHF. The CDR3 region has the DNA TGTGCCAGCAGTGCGAATGGAAATTCACCCCTCCACTTT.

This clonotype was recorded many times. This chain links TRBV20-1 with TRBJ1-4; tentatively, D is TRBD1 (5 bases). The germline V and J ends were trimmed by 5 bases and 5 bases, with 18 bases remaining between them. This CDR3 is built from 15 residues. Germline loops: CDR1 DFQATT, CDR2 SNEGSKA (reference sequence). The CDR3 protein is CSAPQGLGRNEKLFF. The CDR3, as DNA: TGCAGTGCTCCCCAGGGATTGGGGAGAAATGAAAAACTGTTTTTT.

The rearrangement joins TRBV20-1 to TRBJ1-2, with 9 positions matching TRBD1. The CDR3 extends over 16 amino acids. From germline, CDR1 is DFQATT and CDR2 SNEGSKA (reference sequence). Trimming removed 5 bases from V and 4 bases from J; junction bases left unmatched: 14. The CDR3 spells CSASGTGSVSSYGYTF. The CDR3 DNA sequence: TGCAGTGCTTCCGGGACAGGGTCGGTCTCTAGCTATGGCTACACCTTC.